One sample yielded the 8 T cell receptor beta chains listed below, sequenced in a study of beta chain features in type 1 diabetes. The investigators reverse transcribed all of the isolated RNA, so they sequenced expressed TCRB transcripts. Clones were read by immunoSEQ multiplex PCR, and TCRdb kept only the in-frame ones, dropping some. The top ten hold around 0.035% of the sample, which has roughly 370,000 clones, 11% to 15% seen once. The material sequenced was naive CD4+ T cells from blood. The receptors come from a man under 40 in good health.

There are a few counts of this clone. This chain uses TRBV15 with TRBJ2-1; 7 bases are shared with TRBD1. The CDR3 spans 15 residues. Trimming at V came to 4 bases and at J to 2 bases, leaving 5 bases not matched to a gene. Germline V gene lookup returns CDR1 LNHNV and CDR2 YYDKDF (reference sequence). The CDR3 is CATSTTGNPYNEQFF. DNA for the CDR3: TGTGCCACCAGCACGACAGGGAACCCCTACAATGAGCAGTTCTTC.

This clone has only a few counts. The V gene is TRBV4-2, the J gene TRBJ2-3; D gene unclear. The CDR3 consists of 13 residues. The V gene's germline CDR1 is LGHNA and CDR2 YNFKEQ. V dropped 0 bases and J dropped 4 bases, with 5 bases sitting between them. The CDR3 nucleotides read TGTGCCAGCAGCCAAGATCCTCCAGATACGCAGTATTTT. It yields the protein CASSQDPPDTQYF.

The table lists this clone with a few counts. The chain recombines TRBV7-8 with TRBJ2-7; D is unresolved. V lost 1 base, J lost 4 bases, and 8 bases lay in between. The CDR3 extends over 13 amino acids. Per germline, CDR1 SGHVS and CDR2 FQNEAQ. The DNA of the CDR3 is TGTGCCAGCAGCTTAGTTTCGGAGTACGAGCAGTACTTC. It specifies CASSLVSEYEQYF. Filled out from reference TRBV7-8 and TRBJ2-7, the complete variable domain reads GAGVSQSPRYKVAKRGQDVALRCDPISGHVSLFWYQQALGQGPEFLTYFQNEAQLDKSGLPSDRFFAERPEGSVSTLKIQRTQQEDSAVYLCASSLVSEYEQYFGPGTRLTVT.

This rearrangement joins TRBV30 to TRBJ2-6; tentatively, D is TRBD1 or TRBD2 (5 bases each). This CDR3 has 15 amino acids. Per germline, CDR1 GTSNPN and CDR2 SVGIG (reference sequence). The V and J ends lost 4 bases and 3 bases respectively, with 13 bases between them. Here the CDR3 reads CAWNEGRSGANVLTF. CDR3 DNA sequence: TGTGCCTGGAATGAGGGACGAAGTGGGGCCAACGTCCTGACTTTC.

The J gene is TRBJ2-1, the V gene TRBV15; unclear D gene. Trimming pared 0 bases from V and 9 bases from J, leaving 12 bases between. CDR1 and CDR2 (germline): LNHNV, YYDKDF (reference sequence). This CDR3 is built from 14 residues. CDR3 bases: TGTGCCACCAGCAGAGAGGGCCTGACCGGTGAGCAGTTCTTC. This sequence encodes CATSREGLTGEQFF.

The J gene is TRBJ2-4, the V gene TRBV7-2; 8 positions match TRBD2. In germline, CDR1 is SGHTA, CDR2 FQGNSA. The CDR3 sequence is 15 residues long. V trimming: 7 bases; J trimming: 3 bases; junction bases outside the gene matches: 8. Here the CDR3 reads CASTDKRENKNIQYF. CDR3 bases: TGTGCCAGCACCGATAAGCGGGAGAACAAAAACATTCAGTACTTC.

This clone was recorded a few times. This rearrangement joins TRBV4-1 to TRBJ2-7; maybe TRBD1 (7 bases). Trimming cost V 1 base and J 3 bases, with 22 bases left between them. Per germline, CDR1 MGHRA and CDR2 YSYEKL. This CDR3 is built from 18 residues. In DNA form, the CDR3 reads TGCGCCAGCAGCCAAGCCTCCGTTGGGGGGACAGCGCTCTACGAGCAGTACTTC. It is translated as CASSQASVGGTALYEQYF.

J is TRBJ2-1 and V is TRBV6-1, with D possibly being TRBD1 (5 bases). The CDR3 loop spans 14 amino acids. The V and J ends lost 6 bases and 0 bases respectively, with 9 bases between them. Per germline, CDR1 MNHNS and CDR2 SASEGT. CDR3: CASRTDNSYNEQFF. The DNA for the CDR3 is TGTGCCAGCAGAACGGACAACTCCTACAATGAGCAGTTCTTC.